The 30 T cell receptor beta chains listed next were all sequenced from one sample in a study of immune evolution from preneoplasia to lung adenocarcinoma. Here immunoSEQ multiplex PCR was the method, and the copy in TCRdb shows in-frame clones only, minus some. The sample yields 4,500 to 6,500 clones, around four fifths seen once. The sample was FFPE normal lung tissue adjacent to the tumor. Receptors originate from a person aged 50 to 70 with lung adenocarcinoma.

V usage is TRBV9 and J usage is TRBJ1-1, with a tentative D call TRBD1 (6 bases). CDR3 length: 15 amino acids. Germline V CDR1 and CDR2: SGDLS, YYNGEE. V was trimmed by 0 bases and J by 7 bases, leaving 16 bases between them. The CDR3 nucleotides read TGTGCCAGCAGCGTAGAAGCCCACAGGGTTCGTGAAGCTTTCTTT. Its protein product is CASSVEAHRVREAFF.

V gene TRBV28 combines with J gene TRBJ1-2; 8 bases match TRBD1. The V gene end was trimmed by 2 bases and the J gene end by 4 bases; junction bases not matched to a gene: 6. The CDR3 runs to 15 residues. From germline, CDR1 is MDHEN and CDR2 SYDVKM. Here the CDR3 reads CASSLGQGASYGYTF. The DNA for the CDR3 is TGTGCCAGCAGTTTAGGTCAGGGGGCTTCCTATGGCTACACCTTC.

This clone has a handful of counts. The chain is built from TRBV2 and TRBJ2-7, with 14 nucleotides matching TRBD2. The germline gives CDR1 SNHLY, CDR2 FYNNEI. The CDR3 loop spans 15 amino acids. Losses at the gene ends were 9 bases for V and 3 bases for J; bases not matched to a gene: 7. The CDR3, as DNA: TGTGCCAGTAAAGCCGGGACTAGCGGGAGCTACGAGCAGTACTTC. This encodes CASKAGTSGSYEQYF.

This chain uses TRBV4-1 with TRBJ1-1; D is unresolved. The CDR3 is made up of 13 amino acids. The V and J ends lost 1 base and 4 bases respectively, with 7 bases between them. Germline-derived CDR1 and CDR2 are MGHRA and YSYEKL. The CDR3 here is CASSQGLGTEAFF. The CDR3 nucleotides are TGCGCCAGCAGCCAAGGTCTGGGCACTGAAGCTTTCTTT.

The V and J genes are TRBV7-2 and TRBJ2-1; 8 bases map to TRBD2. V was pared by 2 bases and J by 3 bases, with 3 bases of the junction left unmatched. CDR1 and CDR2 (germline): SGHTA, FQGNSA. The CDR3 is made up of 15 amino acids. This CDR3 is CASSLITSGYNEQFF. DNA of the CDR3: TGTGCCAGCAGCTTAATAACTAGCGGCTACAATGAGCAGTTCTTC.

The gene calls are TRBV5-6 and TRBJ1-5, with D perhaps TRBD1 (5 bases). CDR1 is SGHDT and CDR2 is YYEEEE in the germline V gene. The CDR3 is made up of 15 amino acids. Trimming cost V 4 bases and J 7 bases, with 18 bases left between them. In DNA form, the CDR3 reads TGTGCCAGCAGCCCCGGGGCAGGGTTGGACCAGCCCCAGCATTTT. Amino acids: CASSPGAGLDQPQHF.

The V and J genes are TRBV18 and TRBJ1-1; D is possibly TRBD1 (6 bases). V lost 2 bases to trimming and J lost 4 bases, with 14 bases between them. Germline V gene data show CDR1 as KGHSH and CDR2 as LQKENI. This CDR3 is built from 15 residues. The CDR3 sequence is CASSPVRGPSTEAFF. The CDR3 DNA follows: TGTGCCAGCTCACCAGTTCGGGGGCCGAGCACTGAAGCTTTCTTT. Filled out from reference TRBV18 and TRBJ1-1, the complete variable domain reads NAGVMQNPRHLVRRRGQEARLRCSPMKGHSHVYWYRQLPEEGLKFMVYLQKENIIDESGMPKERFSAEFPKEGPSILRIQQVVRGDSAAYFCASSPVRGPSTEAFFGQGTRLTVV.

CDR3 sequence: CASSLGYSTDTQYF. In DNA form, the CDR3 reads TGTGCCAGCAGCTTGGGCTACAGCACAGATACGCAGTATTTT. The V and J genes are TRBV11-3 and TRBJ2-3; no clear D gene. The germline CDR1 and CDR2 sequences are SGHNT and YENEEA. This CDR3 has 14 amino acids. V was shortened by 3 bases and J by 0 bases, with 7 bases between the two germline ends. The full variable domain, its missing parts supplied by reference TRBV11-3 and TRBJ2-3, is EAGVVQSPRYKIIEKKQPVAFWCNPISGHNTLYWYLQNLGQGPELLIRYENEEAVDDSQLPKDRFSAERLKGVDSTLKIQPAELGDSAVYLCASSLGYSTDTQYFGPGTRLTVL.

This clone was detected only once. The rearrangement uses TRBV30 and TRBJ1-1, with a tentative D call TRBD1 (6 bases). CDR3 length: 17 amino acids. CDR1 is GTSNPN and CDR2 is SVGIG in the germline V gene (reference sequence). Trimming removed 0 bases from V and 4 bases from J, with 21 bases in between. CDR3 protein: CAWSVPFRGVGGTEAFF. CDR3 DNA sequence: TGTGCCTGGAGTGTACCCTTTAGGGGGGTCGGGGGCACTGAAGCTTTCTTT.

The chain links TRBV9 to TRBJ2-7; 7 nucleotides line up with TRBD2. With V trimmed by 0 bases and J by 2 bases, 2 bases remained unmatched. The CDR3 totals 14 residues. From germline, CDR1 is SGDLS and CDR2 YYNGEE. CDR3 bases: TGTGCCAGCAGCGTAGGGACTAGTACCTACGAGCAGTACTTC. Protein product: CASSVGTSTYEQYF.

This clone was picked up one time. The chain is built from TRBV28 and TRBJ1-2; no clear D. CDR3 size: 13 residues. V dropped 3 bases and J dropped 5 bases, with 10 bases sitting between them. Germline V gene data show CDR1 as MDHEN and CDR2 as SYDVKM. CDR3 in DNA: TGTGCCAGCAGTTTCGGGCTTGGATATGGCTACACCTTC. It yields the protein CASSFGLGYGYTF.

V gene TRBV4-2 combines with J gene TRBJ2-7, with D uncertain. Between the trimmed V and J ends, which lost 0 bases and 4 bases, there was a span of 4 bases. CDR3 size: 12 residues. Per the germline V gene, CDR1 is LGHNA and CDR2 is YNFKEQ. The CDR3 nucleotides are TGTGCCAGCAGCCAAGATTCGTACGAGCAGTACTTC. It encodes CASSQDSYEQYF.

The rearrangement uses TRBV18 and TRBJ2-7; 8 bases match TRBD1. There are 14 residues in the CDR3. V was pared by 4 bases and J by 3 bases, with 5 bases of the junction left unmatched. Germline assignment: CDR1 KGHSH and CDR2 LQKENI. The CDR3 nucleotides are TGTGCCAGCTCACACCGGGACAGGATCTACGAGCAGTACTTC. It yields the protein CASSHRDRIYEQYF.

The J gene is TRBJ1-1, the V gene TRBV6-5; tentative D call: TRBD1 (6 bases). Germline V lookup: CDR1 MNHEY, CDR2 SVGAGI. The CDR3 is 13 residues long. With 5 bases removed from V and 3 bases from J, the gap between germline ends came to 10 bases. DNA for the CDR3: TGTGCCAGCAGTCGATCAGGGGACACTGAAGCTTTCTTT. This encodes CASSRSGDTEAFF.

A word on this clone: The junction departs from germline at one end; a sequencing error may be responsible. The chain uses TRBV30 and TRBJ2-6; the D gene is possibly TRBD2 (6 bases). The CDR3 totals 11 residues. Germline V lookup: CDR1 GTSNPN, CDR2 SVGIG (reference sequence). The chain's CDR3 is CGGAGANVLTF. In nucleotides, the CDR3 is TGCGGAGGGGCTGGGGCCAACGTCCTGACTTTC.

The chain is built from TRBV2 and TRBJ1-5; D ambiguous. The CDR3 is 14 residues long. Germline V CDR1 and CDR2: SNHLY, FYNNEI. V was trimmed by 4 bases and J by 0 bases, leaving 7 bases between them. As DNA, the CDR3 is TGTGCCAGCAGTGCGACAAGTAGCAATCAGCCCCAGCATTTT. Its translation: CASSATSSNQPQHF. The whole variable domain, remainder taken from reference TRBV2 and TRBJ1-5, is EPEVTQTPSHQVTQMGQEVILRCVPISNHLYFYWYRQILGQKVEFLVSFYNNEISEKSEIFDDQFSVERPDGSNFTLKIRSTKLEDSAMYFCASSATSSNQPQHFGDGTRLSIL.

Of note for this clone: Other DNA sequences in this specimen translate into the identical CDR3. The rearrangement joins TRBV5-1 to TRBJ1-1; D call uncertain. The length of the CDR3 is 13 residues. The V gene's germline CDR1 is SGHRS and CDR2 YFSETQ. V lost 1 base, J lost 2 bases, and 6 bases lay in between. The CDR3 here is CASSLWENTEAFF. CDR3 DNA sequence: TGCGCCAGCAGCTTGTGGGAAAACACTGAAGCTTTCTTT.

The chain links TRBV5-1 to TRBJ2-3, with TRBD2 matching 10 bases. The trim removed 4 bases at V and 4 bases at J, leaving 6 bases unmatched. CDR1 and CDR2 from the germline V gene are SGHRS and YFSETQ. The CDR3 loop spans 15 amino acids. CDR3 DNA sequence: TGCGCCAGCAGCCGAAGTAGCGGGAGGTCAGATACGCAGTATTTT. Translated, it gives CASSRSSGRSDTQYF.

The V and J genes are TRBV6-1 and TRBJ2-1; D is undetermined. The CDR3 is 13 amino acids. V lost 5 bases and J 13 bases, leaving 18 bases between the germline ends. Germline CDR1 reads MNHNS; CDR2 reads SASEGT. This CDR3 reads CASSLSQRFIQFF. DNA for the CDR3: TGTGCCAGCAGTCTTTCCCAACGTTTCATTCAGTTCTTC.

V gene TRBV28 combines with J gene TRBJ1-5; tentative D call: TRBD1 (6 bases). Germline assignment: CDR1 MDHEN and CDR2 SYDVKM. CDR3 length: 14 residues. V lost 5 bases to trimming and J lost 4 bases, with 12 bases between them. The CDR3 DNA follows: TGTGCCAGCAGTATCCGAACAGGGAATCAGCCCCAGCATTTT. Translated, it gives CASSIRTGNQPQHF. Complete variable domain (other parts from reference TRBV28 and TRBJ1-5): DVKVTQSSRYLVKRTGEKVFLECVQDMDHENMFWYRQDPGLGLRLIYFSYDVKMKEKGDIPEGYSVSREKKERFSLILESASTNQTSMYLCASSIRTGNQPQHFGDGTRLSIL.

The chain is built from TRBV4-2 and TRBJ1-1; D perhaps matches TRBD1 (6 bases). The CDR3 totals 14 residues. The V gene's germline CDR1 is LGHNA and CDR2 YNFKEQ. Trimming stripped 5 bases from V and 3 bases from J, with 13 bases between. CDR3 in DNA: TGTGCCAGCAGCTCATCTTCAGGGGACACTGAAGCTTTCTTT. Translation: CASSSSSGDTEAFF.

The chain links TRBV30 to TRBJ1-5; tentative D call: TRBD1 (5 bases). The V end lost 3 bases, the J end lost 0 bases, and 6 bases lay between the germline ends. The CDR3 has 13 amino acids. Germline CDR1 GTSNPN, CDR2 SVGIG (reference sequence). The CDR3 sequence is CAWSRDSNQPQHF. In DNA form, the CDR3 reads TGTGCCTGGAGCAGGGATAGCAATCAGCCCCAGCATTTT.

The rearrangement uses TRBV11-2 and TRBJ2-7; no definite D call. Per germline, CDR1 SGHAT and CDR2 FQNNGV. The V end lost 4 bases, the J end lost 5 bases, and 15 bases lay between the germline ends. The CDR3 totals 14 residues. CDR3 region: CASSSVHGFDEQYF. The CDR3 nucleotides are TGTGCCAGCAGCTCCGTCCACGGGTTCGACGAGCAGTACTTC.

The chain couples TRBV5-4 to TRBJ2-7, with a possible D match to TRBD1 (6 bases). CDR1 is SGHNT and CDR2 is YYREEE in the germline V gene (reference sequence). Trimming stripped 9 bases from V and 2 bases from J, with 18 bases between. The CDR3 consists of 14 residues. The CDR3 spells CAIRHWGRPYEQYF. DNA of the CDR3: TGTGCCATCCGACATTGGGGGCGCCCCTACGAGCAGTACTTC.

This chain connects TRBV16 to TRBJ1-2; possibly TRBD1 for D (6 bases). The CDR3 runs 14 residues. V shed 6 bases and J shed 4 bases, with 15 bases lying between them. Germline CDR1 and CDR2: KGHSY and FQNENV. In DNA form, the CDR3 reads TGTGCCAGCAGTAGGGACAAGCAATCCTATGGCTACACCTTC. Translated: CASSRDKQSYGYTF.

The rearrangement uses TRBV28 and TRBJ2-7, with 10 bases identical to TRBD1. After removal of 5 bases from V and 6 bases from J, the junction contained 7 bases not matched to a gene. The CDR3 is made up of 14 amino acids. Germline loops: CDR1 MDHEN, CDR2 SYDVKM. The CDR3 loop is CASSTGTGVSEQYF. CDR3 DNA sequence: TGTGCCAGCAGTACCGGGACAGGGGTTTCCGAGCAGTACTTC.

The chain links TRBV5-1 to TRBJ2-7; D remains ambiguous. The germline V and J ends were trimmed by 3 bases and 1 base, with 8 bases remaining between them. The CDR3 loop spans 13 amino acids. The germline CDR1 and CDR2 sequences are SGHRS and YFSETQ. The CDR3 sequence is CASSSPTSYEQYF. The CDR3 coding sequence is TGCGCCAGCAGCTCCCCTACTTCCTACGAGCAGTACTTC.

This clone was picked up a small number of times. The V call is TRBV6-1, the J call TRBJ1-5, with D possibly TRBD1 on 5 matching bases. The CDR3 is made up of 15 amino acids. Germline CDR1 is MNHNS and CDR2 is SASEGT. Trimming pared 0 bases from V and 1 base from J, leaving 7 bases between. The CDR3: CASSEAGESNQPQHF. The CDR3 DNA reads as TGTGCCAGCAGTGAAGCAGGGGAAAGCAATCAGCCCCAGCATTTT.

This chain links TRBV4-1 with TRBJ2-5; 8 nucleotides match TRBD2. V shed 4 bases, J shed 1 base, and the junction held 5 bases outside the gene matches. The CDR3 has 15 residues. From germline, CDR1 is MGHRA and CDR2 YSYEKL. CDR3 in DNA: TGCGCCAGCAGCCCCACTACTAGCGGCCAAGAGACCCAGTACTTC. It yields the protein CASSPTTSGQETQYF.

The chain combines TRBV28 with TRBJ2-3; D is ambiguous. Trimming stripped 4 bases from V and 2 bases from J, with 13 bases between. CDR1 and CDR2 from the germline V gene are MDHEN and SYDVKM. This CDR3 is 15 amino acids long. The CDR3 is CASSSPTWHTDTQYF. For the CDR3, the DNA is TGTGCCAGCAGTTCCCCGACGTGGCACACAGATACGCAGTATTTT. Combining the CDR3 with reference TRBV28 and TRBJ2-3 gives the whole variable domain DVKVTQSSRYLVKRTGEKVFLECVQDMDHENMFWYRQDPGLGLRLIYFSYDVKMKEKGDIPEGYSVSREKKERFSLILESASTNQTSMYLCASSSPTWHTDTQYFGPGTRLTVL.